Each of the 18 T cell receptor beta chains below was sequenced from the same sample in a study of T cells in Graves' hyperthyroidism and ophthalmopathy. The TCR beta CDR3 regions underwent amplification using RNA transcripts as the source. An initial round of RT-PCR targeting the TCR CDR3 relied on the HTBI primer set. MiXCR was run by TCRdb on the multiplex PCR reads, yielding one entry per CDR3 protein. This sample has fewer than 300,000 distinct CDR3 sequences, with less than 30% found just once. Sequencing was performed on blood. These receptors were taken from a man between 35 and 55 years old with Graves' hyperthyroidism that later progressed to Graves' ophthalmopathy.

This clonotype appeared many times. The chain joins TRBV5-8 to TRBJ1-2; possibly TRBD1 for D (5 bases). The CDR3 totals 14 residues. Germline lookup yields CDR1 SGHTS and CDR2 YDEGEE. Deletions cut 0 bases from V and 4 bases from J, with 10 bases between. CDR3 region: CASSLVQGFYGYTF. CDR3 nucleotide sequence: TGTGCCAGCAGCTTGGTGCAGGGTTTCTATGGCTACACCTTC.

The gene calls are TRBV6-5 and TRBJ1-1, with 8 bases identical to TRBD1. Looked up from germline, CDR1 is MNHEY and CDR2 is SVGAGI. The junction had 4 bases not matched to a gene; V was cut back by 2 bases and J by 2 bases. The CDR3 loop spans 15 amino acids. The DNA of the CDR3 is TGTGCCAGCAGTTACAACCCAGGGGGCAACACTGAAGCTTTCTTT. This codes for CASSYNPGGNTEAFF.

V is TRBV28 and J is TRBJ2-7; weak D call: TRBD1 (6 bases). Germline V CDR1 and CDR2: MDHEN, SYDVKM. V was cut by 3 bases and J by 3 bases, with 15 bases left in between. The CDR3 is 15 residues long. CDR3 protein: CASSFPTGQRYEQYF. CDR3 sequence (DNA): TGTGCCAGCAGTTTTCCGACGGGACAACGCTACGAGCAGTACTTC.

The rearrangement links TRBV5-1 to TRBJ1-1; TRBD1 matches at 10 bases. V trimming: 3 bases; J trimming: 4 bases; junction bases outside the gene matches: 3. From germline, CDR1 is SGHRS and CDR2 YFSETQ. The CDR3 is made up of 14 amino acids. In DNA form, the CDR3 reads TGCGCCAGCAGCTCAAGGACAGGGGGCACTGAAGCTTTCTTT. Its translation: CASSSRTGGTEAFF. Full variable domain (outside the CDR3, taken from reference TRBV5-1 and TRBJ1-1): KAGVTQTPRYLIKTRGQQVTLSCSPISGHRSVSWYQQTPGQGLQFLFEYFSETQRNKGNFPGRFSGRQFSNSRSEMNVSTLELGDSALYLCASSSRTGGTEAFFGQGTRLTVV.

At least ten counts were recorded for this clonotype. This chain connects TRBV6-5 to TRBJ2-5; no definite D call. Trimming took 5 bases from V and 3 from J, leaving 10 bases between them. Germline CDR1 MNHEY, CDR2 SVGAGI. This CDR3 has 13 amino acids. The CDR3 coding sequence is TGTGCCAGCAGTATACAGAGAAAAGAGACCCAGTACTTC. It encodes CASSIQRKETQYF.

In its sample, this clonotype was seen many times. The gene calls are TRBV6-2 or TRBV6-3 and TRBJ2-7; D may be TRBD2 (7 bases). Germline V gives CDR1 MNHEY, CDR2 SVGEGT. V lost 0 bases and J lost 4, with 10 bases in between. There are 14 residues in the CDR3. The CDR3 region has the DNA TGTGCCAGCAGTTACTCCGGGGGGCTATACGAGCAGTACTTC. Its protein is CASSYSGGLYEQYF.

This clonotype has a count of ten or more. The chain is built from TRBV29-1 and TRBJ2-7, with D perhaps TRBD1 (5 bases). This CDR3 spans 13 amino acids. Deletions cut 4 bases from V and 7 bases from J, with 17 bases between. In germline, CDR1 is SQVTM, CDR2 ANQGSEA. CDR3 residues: CSVGHGLGREQYF. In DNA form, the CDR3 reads TGCAGCGTTGGCCACGGGTTGGGGCGGGAGCAGTACTTC.

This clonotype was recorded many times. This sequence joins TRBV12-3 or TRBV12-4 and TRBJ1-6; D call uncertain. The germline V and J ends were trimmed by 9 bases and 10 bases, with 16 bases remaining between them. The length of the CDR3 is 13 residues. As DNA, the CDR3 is TGTGCCAGTGGAAAGGGAGGGTCCTCACCCCTCCACTTT. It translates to CASGKGGSSPLHF.

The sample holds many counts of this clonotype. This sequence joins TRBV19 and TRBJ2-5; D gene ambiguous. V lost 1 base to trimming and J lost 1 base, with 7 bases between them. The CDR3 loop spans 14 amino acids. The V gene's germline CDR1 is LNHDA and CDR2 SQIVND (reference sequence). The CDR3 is CASSIVSFQETQYF. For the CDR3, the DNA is TGTGCCAGTAGTATAGTATCGTTCCAAGAGACCCAGTACTTC.

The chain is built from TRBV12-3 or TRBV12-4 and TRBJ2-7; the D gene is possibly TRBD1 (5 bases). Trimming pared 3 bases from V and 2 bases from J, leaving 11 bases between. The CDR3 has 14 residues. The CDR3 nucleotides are TGTGCCAGCAGTTTGGCCCAGGGTCCCTACGAGCAGTACTTC. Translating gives CASSLAQGPYEQYF.

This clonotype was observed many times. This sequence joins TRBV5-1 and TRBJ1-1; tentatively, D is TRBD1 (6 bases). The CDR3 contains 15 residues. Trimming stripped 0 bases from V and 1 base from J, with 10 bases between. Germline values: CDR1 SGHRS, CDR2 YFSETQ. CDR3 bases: TGCGCCAGCAGCTTGGGACAGGTCGCGAACACTGAAGCTTTCTTT. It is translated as CASSLGQVANTEAFF.

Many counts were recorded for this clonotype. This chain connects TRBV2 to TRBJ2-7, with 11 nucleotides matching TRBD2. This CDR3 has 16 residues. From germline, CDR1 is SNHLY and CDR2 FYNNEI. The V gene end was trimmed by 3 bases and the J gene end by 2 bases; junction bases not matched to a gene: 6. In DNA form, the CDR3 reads TGTGCCAGCAGTGATAGCGGGAGGGCCTCGGCCTACGAGCAGTACTTC. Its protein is CASSDSGRASAYEQYF.

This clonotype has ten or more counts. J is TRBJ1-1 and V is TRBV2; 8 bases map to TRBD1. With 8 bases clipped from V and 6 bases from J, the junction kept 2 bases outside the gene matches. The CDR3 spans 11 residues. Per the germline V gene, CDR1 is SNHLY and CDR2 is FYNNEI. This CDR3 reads CASDRGAEAFF. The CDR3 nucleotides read TGTGCCAGCGACAGGGGCGCTGAAGCTTTCTTT.

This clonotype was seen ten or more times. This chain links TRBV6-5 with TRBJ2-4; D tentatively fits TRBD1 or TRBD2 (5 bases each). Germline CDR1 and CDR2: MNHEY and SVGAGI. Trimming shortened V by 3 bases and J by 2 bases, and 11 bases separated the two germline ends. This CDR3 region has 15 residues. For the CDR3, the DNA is TGTGCCAGCAGTTATTTCCAGGGACCCAAAAACATTCAGTACTTC. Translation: CASSYFQGPKNIQYF.

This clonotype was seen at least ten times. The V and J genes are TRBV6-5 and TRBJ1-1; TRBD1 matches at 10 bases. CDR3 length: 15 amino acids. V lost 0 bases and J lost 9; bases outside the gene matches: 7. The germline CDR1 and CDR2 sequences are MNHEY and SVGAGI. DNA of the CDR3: TGTGCCAGCAGTTACTCGACAGGGGGCTATATGAAAGCTTTCTTT. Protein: CASSYSTGGYMKAFF.

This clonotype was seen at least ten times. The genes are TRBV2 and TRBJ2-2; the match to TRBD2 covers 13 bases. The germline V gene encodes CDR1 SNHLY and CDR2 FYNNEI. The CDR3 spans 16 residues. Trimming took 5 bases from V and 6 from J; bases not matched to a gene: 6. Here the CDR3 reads CASSTGLAGAAGELFF. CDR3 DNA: TGTGCCAGCAGTACTGGACTAGCGGGAGCGGCCGGGGAGCTGTTTTTT.

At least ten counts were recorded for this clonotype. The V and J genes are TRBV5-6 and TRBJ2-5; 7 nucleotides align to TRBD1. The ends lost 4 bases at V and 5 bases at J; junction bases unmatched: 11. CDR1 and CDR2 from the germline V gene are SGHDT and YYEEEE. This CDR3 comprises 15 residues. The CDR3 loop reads CASSIDREGLETQYF. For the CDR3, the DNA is TGTGCCAGCAGCATAGACAGGGAAGGGTTGGAGACCCAGTACTTC.

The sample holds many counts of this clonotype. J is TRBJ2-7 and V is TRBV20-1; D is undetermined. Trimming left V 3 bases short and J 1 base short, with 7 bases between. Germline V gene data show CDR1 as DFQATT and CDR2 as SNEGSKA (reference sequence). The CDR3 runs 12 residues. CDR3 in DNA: TGCAGTGCTAGGTCCGGGTCCTACGAGCAGTACTTC. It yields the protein CSARSGSYEQYF.